Below, 20 T cell receptor beta chains from the same sample are listed, as sequenced in a study of blood T cells in healthy people across ages. Through a sample-barcoded 5' primer and a J-beta primer mix, a second PCR was run for roughly 6 to 12 cycles. MiXCR, run by TCRdb on the 5' RACE reads, gives a single entry per CDR3 protein. The sample consists of about 580,000 distinct CDR3 sequences, 47% of them appearing once. Material for sequencing was blood. The receptors come from an elderly man in good health.

This rearrangement joins TRBV25-1 to TRBJ2-3; TRBD2 matches at 9 bases. The CDR3 spans 17 residues. With V trimmed by 4 bases and J by 5 bases, 13 bases remained unmatched. CDR1 and CDR2 (germline): MGHDK, SYGVNS. The CDR3 is CASSGGQGGRAGDTQYF. The CDR3 DNA is TGTGCCAGCAGTGGGGGTCAAGGCGGGAGGGCCGGAGATACGCAGTATTTT. Variable domain in full (rest from reference TRBV25-1 and TRBJ2-3): EADIYQTPRYLVIGTGKKITLECSQTMGHDKMYWYQQDPGMELHLIHYSYGVNSTEKGDLSSESTVSRIRTEHFPLTLESARPSHTSQYLCASSGGQGGRAGDTQYFGPGTRLTVL.

This clonotype showed up just a few times. The chain carries TRBV5-1 and TRBJ1-2, with no clear D. From germline, CDR1 is SGHRS and CDR2 YFSETQ. This CDR3 has 12 residues. The V end was cut by 2 bases, the J end by 6 bases, with 8 bases between. CDR3 sequence reads: CASSFDQHGYTF. The DNA of the CDR3 is TGCGCCAGCAGCTTCGATCAGCATGGCTACACCTTC.

This clonotype was seen a handful of times. The rearrangement uses TRBV4-3 and TRBJ1-6; D gene uncertain. The ends were cut back, 1 base at V and 10 bases at J, with 11 bases in the middle. This CDR3 is 14 amino acids long. From germline, CDR1 is LGHNA and CDR2 YSLEER. This CDR3 is CASSQVLQRSPLHF. CDR3 in DNA: TGCGCCAGCAGCCAAGTCTTACAAAGGTCACCCCTCCACTTT.

V and J are TRBV11-2 and TRBJ2-1; possibly TRBD2 for D (6 bases). Germline CDR1 and CDR2: SGHAT and FQNNGV. This CDR3 is 16 amino acids long. The germline V and J ends were trimmed by 4 bases and 4 bases, with 17 bases remaining between them. The CDR3 region has the DNA TGTGCCAGCAGCTCAAATGATGGGAGGTCTTACAATGAGCAGTTCTTC. Residues: CASSSNDGRSYNEQFF.

The rearrangement uses TRBV10-1 and TRBJ2-5; 7 bases fit TRBD2. V was pared by 4 bases and J by 7 bases, with 6 bases of the junction left unmatched. This CDR3 region has 13 residues. Looked up from germline, CDR1 is WNHNN and CDR2 is SYGVQD (reference sequence). The DNA for the CDR3 is TGCGCCAGCAGTGGGGTCAGGGAGGGGACCCAGTACTTC. It translates to CASSGVREGTQYF.

The chain uses TRBV5-1 and TRBJ2-7, with 7 bases that match TRBD2. V was clipped by 4 bases and J by 3 bases; unmatched bases: 10. CDR1 and CDR2 from the germline V gene are SGHRS and YFSETQ. The CDR3 is 15 amino acids. The CDR3 region is CASSPEQGLDYEQYF. The CDR3 DNA is TGCGCCAGCAGCCCCGAACAAGGACTAGACTACGAGCAGTACTTC.

The chain combines TRBV5-1 with TRBJ1-1; 7 bases map to TRBD1. Germline trimming cut 5 bases from V and 5 bases from J; bases unmatched to any gene: 9. Germline CDR1 is SGHRS and CDR2 is YFSETQ. CDR3 length: 14 amino acids. CDR3 in DNA: TGCGCCAGCAGTTCCTTGACAGGGTCGACTGAAGCTTTCTTT. This codes for CASSSLTGSTEAFF.

The chain combines TRBV24-1 with TRBJ2-4, with 9 bases that match TRBD1. Gene TRBJ2-7 matches the end of the DNA better, so the J call may be wrong. Per germline, CDR1 KGHDR and CDR2 SFDVKD. The CDR3 loop spans 13 amino acids. CDR3 bases: TGTGCCACCCAGGGACAGGGCCTGGGCGAGCAGTACTTC. The encoded protein is CATQGQGLGEQYF.

CDR3 residues: CAISESKREVANTQYF. In nucleotides, the CDR3 is TGTGCCATCAGTGAGTCTAAGCGGGAGGTTGCCAATACGCAGTATTTT. V is TRBV10-3 and J is TRBJ2-3; TRBD2 matches 9 bases. The V segment lost 0 bases and the J segment 7 bases; nucleotides outside the gene matches: 8. The CDR3 is 16 amino acids. The V gene's germline CDR1 is ENHRY and CDR2 SYGVKD.

This clonotype was recorded only once. V usage is TRBV9 and J usage is TRBJ2-3, with D possibly matching TRBD1 (6 bases). Trimming took off 2 bases at V and 0 bases at J, with 16 bases between the two ends. This CDR3 spans 17 amino acids. CDR1 SGDLS and CDR2 YYNGEE come from the germline V gene. The CDR3 nucleotides read TGTGCCAGCAGCGTCTCTGCCGGGACAACTAGCACAGATACGCAGTATTTT. It codes for CASSVSAGTTSTDTQYF. Combining the CDR3 with reference TRBV9 and TRBJ2-3 gives the whole variable domain DSGVTQTPKHLITATGQRVTLRCSPRSGDLSVYWYQQSLDQGLQFLIQYYNGEERAKGNILERFSAQQFPDLHSELNLSSLELGDSALYFCASSVSAGTTSTDTQYFGPGTRLTVL.

Points on this clonotype: Germline is not matched at one junction end, which may reflect a read error. The gene calls are TRBV12-3 or TRBV12-4 and TRBJ1-1; a weak D match, TRBD1 (5 bases). The CDR3 totals 15 residues. This chain's CDR3 is CAGSLEGAGNTEAFF. The CDR3 DNA follows: TGTGCCGGCAGTTTAGAAGGGGCCGGGAACACTGAAGCTTTCTTT.

V usage is TRBV28 and J usage is TRBJ2-4; 7 nucleotides agree with TRBD1. The CDR3 sequence is 14 residues long. Per germline, CDR1 MDHEN and CDR2 SYDVKM. V shed 7 bases and J 3 bases; nucleotides not matched to a gene: 6. The DNA of the CDR3 is TGTGCCAGCACCTTCGGGACAGACAAAAACATTCAGTACTTC. Translation gives CASTFGTDKNIQYF.

The chain combines TRBV27 with TRBJ2-7; TRBD1 matches at 7 bases. CDR1 and CDR2 from the germline V gene are MNHEY and SMNVEV (reference sequence). With V trimmed by 11 bases and J by 1 base, 11 bases remained unmatched. CDR3 size: 14 residues. As DNA, the CDR3 is TGTGCCGGTGACAGGGTACAGGTTTCCTACGAGCAGTACTTC. Protein product: CAGDRVQVSYEQYF.

This clonotype has a handful of counts. This chain links TRBV20-1 with TRBJ2-7; 10 bases match TRBD2. The CDR3 is 15 residues long. The J segment lost 0 bases and the V segment lost 4 bases, leaving 6 bases of the junction unmatched. Germline V gives CDR1 DFQATT, CDR2 SNEGSKA (reference sequence). The CDR3 reads CSAIPASGGSYEQYF. The CDR3 DNA reads as TGCAGTGCTATCCCTGCTAGCGGGGGCTCCTACGAGCAGTACTTC.

The chain couples TRBV10-3 to TRBJ2-2; a possible D gene is TRBD2 (6 bases). The CDR3 extends over 13 amino acids. V shed 9 bases and J shed 1 base, with 9 bases lying between them. Germline CDR1 ENHRY, CDR2 SYGVKD. This CDR3 reads CAIRRENTGELFF. The CDR3 nucleotides read TGTGCCATAAGGCGGGAGAACACCGGGGAGCTGTTTTTT.

This chain connects TRBV6-2 or TRBV6-3 to TRBJ2-4; maybe TRBD1 (6 bases). Matching the DNA end better, TRBJ2-7 makes the J call doubtful. CDR1 and CDR2 from the germline V gene are MNHEY and SVGEGT. This CDR3 has 13 amino acids. The CDR3 DNA sequence: TGTGCCAGCACCGGAACAGGGATTTACGAGCAGTACTTC. As protein: CASTGTGIYEQYF.

This clonotype was counted a few times. The chain carries TRBV7-9 and TRBJ2-1, with 9 bases aligning to TRBD1. V was pared by 6 bases and J by 5 bases, with 8 bases of the junction left unmatched. Germline CDR1 and CDR2: SEHNR and FQNEAQ (reference sequence). The length of the CDR3 is 15 residues. In DNA form, the CDR3 reads TGTGCCAGCAGGAGAACCGGGACAGGGCACAATGAGCAGTTCTTC. Amino acid sequence: CASRRTGTGHNEQFF.

This clonotype came up many times. The chain joins TRBV14 to TRBJ2-1; D gene ambiguous. V was cut by 4 bases and J by 5 bases, with 6 bases left in between. The CDR3 spans 12 residues. Germline loops: CDR1 SGHDN, CDR2 FVKESK. CDR3 nucleotide sequence: TGTGCCAGCAGCCTTGACGACAATGAGCAGTTCTTC. Its translation: CASSLDDNEQFF. The full variable domain, completed using reference TRBV14 and TRBJ2-1, is EAGVTQFPSHSVIEKGQTVTLRCDPISGHDNLYWYRRVMGKEIKFLLHFVKESKQDESGMPNNRFLAERTGGTYSTLKVQPAELEDSGVYFCASSLDDNEQFFGPGTRLTVL.

Only a few counts were recorded for this clonotype. The chain has TRBV29-1 and TRBJ2-5; no definite D call. The germline CDR1 and CDR2 sequences are SQVTM and ANQGSEA. The V end was cut by 6 bases, the J end by 4 bases, with 18 bases between. The CDR3 contains 14 residues. The CDR3, as DNA: TGCAGCGTACGCACCCGGGCGAGTGGAGAGACCCAGTACTTC. It encodes CSVRTRASGETQYF.

This clonotype was detected only a few times. The chain has TRBV29-1 and TRBJ1-4; a possible D gene is TRBD1 (6 bases). Per germline, CDR1 SQVTM and CDR2 ANQGSEA. Trimming cost V 3 bases and J 8 bases, with 16 bases left between them. The CDR3 is 14 amino acids. CDR3 nucleotide sequence: TGCAGCGTTGATGAGGGGGGGGTGACGGAAAAACTGTTTTTT. This sequence encodes CSVDEGGVTEKLFF.